The 12 T cell receptor beta chains in this list originate from one sample, sequenced in a study of T cell responses to AZD1222 COVID-19 vaccine (dated by TCRdb to the early 2020s). The time point label here, explained by the study, means: baseline before first vaccination. Libraries were constructed by the immunoSEQ multiplex PCR assay. TCRdb retrieved this table from immuneACCESS and kept in-frame rearrangements only. Not all clones are present; in checked studies, unresolved V genes account for under half, and no reason is known for the remainder. This sample holds approximately 100,000 clones; approximately 90% were observed only once. Jointly, the top ten make up 4.5% of the sample. The starting material was peripheral blood, obtained on day 0 of AZD1222 vaccination. The receptors originated from an adult in good health.

The chain links TRBV29-1 to TRBJ2-7; D is possibly TRBD2 (7 bases). V lost 4 bases to trimming and J lost 3 bases, with 13 bases between them. This CDR3 comprises 13 residues. Germline V gene lookup returns CDR1 SQVTM and CDR2 ANQGSEA. CDR3 in DNA: TGCAGCGTTGCGGGGGGCGTCTTCTACGAGCAGTACTTC. This translates into CSVAGGVFYEQYF.

This rearrangement joins TRBV18 to TRBJ1-1, with D unclear. V was pared by 2 bases and J by 1 base, with 8 bases between. Germline V gene sequence: CDR1 KGHSH, CDR2 LQKENI. The CDR3 length is 14 residues. The CDR3 coding sequence is TGTGCCAGCTCACCATGGCAGGAGAACACTGAAGCTTTCTTT. Residues: CASSPWQENTEAFF.

The chain employs TRBV5-1 and TRBJ1-1, with 9 positions matching TRBD1. This CDR3 contains 17 residues. Germline V CDR1 and CDR2: SGHRS, YFSETQ. J gave up 1 base and V 0 bases, and 7 bases lay outside the gene matches. CDR3 sequence reads: CASSLEPQGATNTEAFF. The CDR3 region has the DNA TGCGCCAGCAGCTTGGAGCCACAGGGGGCGACGAACACTGAAGCTTTCTTT.

V gene TRBV30 combines with J gene TRBJ2-1; 11 nucleotides agree with TRBD2. Germline V gene data show CDR1 as GTSNPN and CDR2 as SVGIG (reference sequence). Germline trimming cut 1 base from V and 7 bases from J; bases unmatched to any gene: 3. The CDR3 extends over 14 amino acids. CDR3 region: CAWSGASGGNEQFF. The CDR3 DNA sequence: TGTGCCTGGAGTGGAGCTAGCGGGGGGAATGAGCAGTTCTTC.

V usage is TRBV18 and J usage is TRBJ2-1; 7 nucleotides align to TRBD2. Germline values: CDR1 KGHSH, CDR2 LQKENI. After removal of 6 bases from V and 4 bases from J, the junction contained 9 bases not matched to a gene. This CDR3 contains 15 residues. The chain's CDR3 is CASSTEGGGYNEQFF. The CDR3 nucleotides read TGTGCCAGCTCCACCGAGGGCGGGGGATACAATGAGCAGTTCTTC.

The chain combines TRBV4-3 with TRBJ1-1; D is undetermined. The CDR3 contains 15 residues. Per the germline V gene, CDR1 is LGHNA and CDR2 is YSLEER. V lost 4 bases and J 4 bases, leaving 16 bases between the germline ends. CDR3 residues: CASSREVGRTTEAFF. CDR3 DNA: TGCGCCAGCAGCCGAGAAGTGGGCAGAACCACTGAAGCTTTCTTT.

The chain has TRBV27 and TRBJ1-2; D is uncertain. Trimming took off 5 bases at V and 4 bases at J, with 11 bases between the two ends. Germline V gives CDR1 MNHEY, CDR2 SMNVEV (reference sequence). CDR3 size: 13 residues. This CDR3 is CASSTGVSYGYTF. DNA of the CDR3: TGTGCCAGCAGTACCGGGGTATCCTATGGCTACACCTTC.

This clone was picked up one time. V and J are TRBV30 and TRBJ2-4; D may be TRBD1 (6 bases). CDR1 is GTSNPN, CDR2 SVGIG, per germline (reference sequence). The CDR3 totals 16 residues. V lost 1 base to trimming and J lost 2 bases, with 15 bases between them. The CDR3 spells CAWSAYKTGTKNIQYF. The CDR3 coding sequence is TGTGCCTGGAGTGCCTACAAGACAGGAACCAAAAACATTCAGTACTTC.

This CDR3 is CASRGGGVYGYTF. The CDR3 DNA sequence: TGTGCCAGCAGGGGAGGGGGGGTCTATGGCTACACCTTC. The chain is built from TRBV25-1 and TRBJ1-2; perhaps TRBD1 as D (6 bases). Trimming shortened V by 6 bases and J by 4 bases, and 12 bases separated the two germline ends. Per the germline V gene, CDR1 is MGHDK and CDR2 is SYGVNS. This CDR3 is 13 amino acids long.

In its sample, this clone was seen a few times. The rearrangement uses TRBV5-1 and TRBJ2-7; 8 nucleotides line up with TRBD1. Germline CDR1 reads SGHRS; CDR2 reads YFSETQ. The CDR3 has 14 residues. Unmatched junction bases numbered 8, after V lost 4 bases and J lost 5 bases. The CDR3: CASSAGTGPHEQYF. CDR3 DNA: TGCGCCAGCAGCGCCGGGACAGGACCCCACGAGCAGTACTTC.

The J gene is TRBJ1-5, the V gene TRBV19; 8 positions agree with TRBD1. The germline V gene has CDR1 LNHDA and CDR2 SQIVND (reference sequence). The V gene end was trimmed by 6 bases and the J gene end by 6 bases; junction bases not matched to a gene: 10. CDR3 length: 15 amino acids. The CDR3, as DNA: TGTGCCAGTAGACCCGGACAGGGTTACGCTCAGCCCCAGCATTTT. This gives the protein CASRPGQGYAQPQHF.

This chain connects TRBV2 to TRBJ2-2; possible D gene TRBD1, 6 bases. V shed 4 bases and J shed 6 bases, with 12 bases lying between them. Germline V gene data show CDR1 as SNHLY and CDR2 as FYNNEI. The CDR3 has 14 residues. CDR3 DNA: TGTGCCAGCAGTGTCGTGGGGGCGCCCGGGGAGCTGTTTTTT. This gives the protein CASSVVGAPGELFF.